These T cell receptor beta chains were read from a single sample in a study of Ad26.COV2.S vaccination and SARS-CoV-2 variants. Repertoires were generated with immunoSEQ multiplex PCR, while TCRdb's copy carries only in-frame clones and drops some. This sample has a few hundred thousand clones, with roughly 85% found just once. Sequencing was performed on peripheral blood, taken in a trial of Ad26.COV2.S vaccine versus placebo. Receptor source: a person between 18 and 59 years old who received the Ad26.COV2.S COVID-19 vaccine or a placebo. Both conserved end residues are part of each CDR3. The D gene is left open where the match is weak. Clone size is not always given. Where it is, it says once, few, many or a class for expanded clones.

abundance	d_gene	v_gene	j_gene	CDR3aa	CDR3nt
NA	TRBD1	TRBV18	TRBJ1-1	CASSPQGNTGDLEAFF	TGTGCCAGCTCACCCCAGGGAAACACAGGGGACTTGGAAGCTTTCTTT
NA	TRBD2	TRBV6-5	TRBJ2-3	CASIPGLGRTDTQYF	TGTGCCAGCATACCGGGACTAGGGAGGACAGATACGCAGTATTTT
NA	TRBD2	TRBV6-5	TRBJ2-7	CASSYTGLATYEQYF	TGTGCCAGCAGTTACACGGGACTAGCGACCTACGAGCAGTACTTC
NA	TRBD1	TRBV7-2	TRBJ1-3	CASSLDRGRNTIYF	TGTGCCAGCAGCTTGGACAGGGGCAGAAACACCATATATTTT
NA	NA	TRBV5-6	TRBJ1-2	CASSLNRDGYTF	TGTGCCAGCAGCTTAAACAGGGATGGCTACACCTTC
NA	NA	TRBV3-1/TRBV3-2	TRBJ2-5	CASPLEWGETQYF	TGTGCCAGCCCTCTAGAATGGGGAGAGACCCAGTACTTC
few	NA	TRBV10-2	TRBJ1-3	CASSLSGNTIYF	TGCGCCAGCAGCCTCTCTGGAAACACCATATATTTT
NA	NA	TRBV27	TRBJ2-5	CASSLNSGETQYF	TGTGCCAGCAGTTTAAACAGCGGGGAGACCCAGTACTTC
NA	NA	TRBV2	TRBJ1-2	CASSAWEESYTF	TGTGCCAGCAGTGCGTGGGAAGAGAGCTACACCTTC
NA	NA	TRBV12-5	TRBJ1-1	CASGPNLGTEAFF	TGTGCTAGTGGCCCCAATCTGGGCACTGAAGCTTTCTTT
NA	TRBD1	TRBV7-7	TRBJ2-7	CASSLGGQGSSYEQYF	TGTGCCAGCAGCTTAGGCGGACAGGGTAGCTCCTACGAGCAGTACTTC
NA	TRBD1	TRBV29-1	TRBJ2-1	CSERTGSEQFF	TGCAGCGAACGGACAGGGTCTGAGCAGTTCTTC
NA	TRBD1	TRBV5-1	TRBJ2-7	CASSRDRTGVGEQYF	TGCGCCAGCAGCCGCGATCGGACAGGGGTGGGAGAGCAGTACTTC
NA	TRBD2	TRBV18	TRBJ2-7	CASSHSGTSGREQYF	TGTGCCAGCTCACATTCCGGGACTAGCGGACGGGAGCAGTACTTC
NA	TRBD1	TRBV5-4	TRBJ1-1	CASRPTGGTEAFF	TGTGCCAGCAGACCTACAGGGGGCACTGAAGCTTTCTTT
NA	TRBD1	TRBV27	TRBJ1-1	CASSLAGQGRRYTEAFF	TGTGCCAGCAGTTTGGCCGGACAGGGGAGACGGTACACTGAAGCTTTCTTT
NA	NA	TRBV7-9	TRBJ1-1	CASSSGGANTEAFF	TGTGCCAGCAGCTCCGGCGGGGCGAACACTGAAGCTTTCTTT
NA	NA	TRBV7-3	TRBJ1-4	CASSMLRGEKLFF	TGTGCCAGCAGCATGCTCAGAGGCGAAAAACTGTTTTTT
NA	TRBD1	TRBV27	TRBJ1-4	CASSRDRGFNEKLFF	TGTGCCAGCAGTAGAGACAGGGGGTTCAATGAAAAACTGTTTTTT
NA	NA	TRBV7-2	TRBJ1-4	CASSLQAGVGEKLFF	TGTGCCAGCAGCCTCCAGGCGGGGGTGGGTGAAAAACTGTTTTTT
few	NA	TRBV2	TRBJ2-7	CASGRAGGRYEQYF	TGTGCCAGCGGGAGGGCAGGGGGCCGCTACGAGCAGTACTTC
once	TRBD2	TRBV6-2/TRBV6-3	TRBJ2-3	CASSFEREFTDTQYF	TGTGCCAGCAGTTTCGAGCGGGAGTTCACAGATACGCAGTATTTT
NA	NA	TRBV5-5	TRBJ1-1	CASSAVVDAEAFF	TGTGCCAGCAGCGCGGTCGTAGACGCTGAAGCTTTCTTT
few	TRBD1	TRBV25-1	TRBJ2-7	CASSGSRAGGDHEQYF	TGTGCCAGCAGTGGCTCGCGGGCAGGGGGCGACCACGAGCAGTACTTC
NA	NA	TRBV5-1	TRBJ2-1	CASSLVISYSFNEQFF	TGCGCCAGCAGCTTGGTTATTAGTTATTCCTTCAATGAGCAGTTCTTC
NA	NA	TRBV5-6	TRBJ1-1	CASSLYWTELTEAFF	TGTGCCAGCAGCTTGTATTGGACGGAACTCACTGAAGCTTTCTTT
NA	NA	TRBV7-6	TRBJ2-7	CASSLDYEQYF	TGTGCCAGCAGCTTAGACTACGAGCAGTACTTC